Sequencing of this T cell receptor (beta chain) was carried out in a study of cytomegalovirus exposure and HLA in healthy donors (dated by TCRdb to about 2017). At the level of the whole study: In an earlier analysis of several hundred of the donors, approximately 260 Gb of sequence data and about 110 million unique TCR beta sequences from about 190 million T cells were reported. An early release that covered approximately 600 HLA-typed donors contained 300 to 350 gigabases of sequencing data and 85 million to 100 million unique TCR sequences. Of the 350 to 400 genotyped donors, around 81% fell in the genetic ancestry cluster associated with self-reported Caucasian donors. The aim of the study was to test whether cataloging public T cell receptors could identify signatures of past pathogen exposure. The study used immunosequencing to profile the T cell repertoires of about 670 subjects and linked those repertoires to cytomegalovirus serostatus. Along with the roughly 700-subject first cohort, a separate validation cohort of more than 90 different subjects was used. To predict cytomegalovirus infection status, the study combined high-throughput TCR immunosequencing, statistical association of individual TCRs with disease status, and machine learning. A later analysis re-examined previously published TCR beta repertoires from several hundred donors and added high-resolution HLA genotyping to investigate patterns of TCR occurrence. Rather than drawing on any new phenotypic data, the later analysis identified candidate immune exposures from TCR beta sequences and the way those sequences occurred across donors. An earlier analysis of a few hundred of the donors applied high-throughput TCR beta sequencing to assess whether each TCR beta V gene segment acted as functional or pseudogenic. Donor age, sex, ethnicity and CMV serostatus were compiled together with the repertoire data. A later genetic analysis used genome-wide SNP genotypes for about 65% of the roughly 670 donors, treating that subset as a discovery cohort. Every discovery cohort repertoire had been produced on one sequencing platform. HLA typing included class I and class II loci at four-digit resolution. Typing coverage varied by locus: roughly 629-640 donors for A, B, C, DRB1 and DQB1; more than 500 for DQA1; more than 600 for DPA1; under 490 for DPB1. Because of strong linkage in the cohort, a few DR-DQ haplotypes were treated as single units for association and clustering. Across under 500 genotyped donors of the cohort, an average of 235,054 unique TCR beta nucleotide sequences per donor were sequenced, and approximately 17% of those sequences were non-productive.

General study outcomes and caveats: Because some donors lacked HLA typing at each locus, the association tests relied only on the typed subset. The 87-base-pair reads could not distinguish some IMGT-functional V segments, including TRBV6-2 and TRBV6-3, so those segments were excluded. A group of highly shared sequence variants was considered likely to be a technical artifact of the sequencing pipeline. Most TCR sequences were seen in very few donors, while some public TCRs were found in many individuals. Cytomegalovirus status was reported to be diagnosed by the classifier with high specificity and sensitivity in both the original and validation cohorts. Compared with equally common non-associated chains, HLA-associated TCR beta chains in a later analysis were more clonally expanded and had lower generation probabilities. In a later analysis, the rate of TCR association differed among HLA loci, with DRB1 alleles having the most associated TCRs and HLA-C alleles having the fewest. A later analysis found that most CMV-associated TCR beta chains appeared HLA-restricted, with HLA associations seemingly driven largely by CMV exposure. The only immune exposure information available for the cohort was CMV serostatus. A total of fewer than 200 TCR beta chains were listed by the study as associated with cytomegalovirus. In a later analysis, around 17,000 TCR beta sequences were associated with specific HLA alleles at a false discovery rate of 0.05. When HLA alleles, especially DR and DQ, strongly co-occurred, attributing TCR associations to individual alleles was difficult. In a later genetic analysis, fewer N-insertions in productive TCRs were reported among donors in an Asian-associated ancestry cluster than the roughly 640-donor mean. V-gene and J-gene trimming of TCR beta chains was associated with a missense DCLRE1C variant in a later genetic analysis, and the association was replicated in an independent cohort. In an earlier analysis of about 600 of the donors, most TCR beta V segments appeared in productive rearrangements about 90% or about 30% of the time, broadly matching IMGT annotations. Sequencing depth was assumed to be roughly uniform across donors in the presence/absence analyses, though that assumption may not hold. It was suggested by the authors that the approach could potentially be generalized to other disease states and immunological phenotypes. Only TCR beta chains were sequenced in this cohort, and the absence of alpha or paired-chain data limited detectable features. A later analysis reported that several top co-occurrence clusters appeared linked to parvovirus B19, influenza, CMV and Epstein-Barr virus. Correlated functional status among segregating V segments might be attributable to linkage disequilibrium, but an unknown experimental factor could not be ruled out. The earlier analysis of 587 of the donors excluded 15 to 20 rarely observed V segments, including chromosome 9 orphons, because counts were too low. In vitro tests confirmed that a few of the cytomegalovirus-associated TCR beta chains recognize cytomegalovirus antigens. A further reported finding was that TCR beta sequences accurately predicted the HLA-A and HLA-B alleles for most subjects in the first cohort.

Reading the germline V gene gives CDR1 MDHEN and CDR2 SYDVKM. The CDR3 spans 15 residues, from the cysteine through the phenylalanine. The only DNA kept is the CDR3, 45 bases in frame from the first base. A distance of 14 bases separates the germline ends of V and J, which lose 4 bases and 5 bases respectively. With respect to this clone: Its antigen is unknown. No much larger clonotype is one base removed from it; base qualities were not supplied.

The cohort comprised around 690 healthy bone marrow donors. All cohort members were sampled while nominally healthy, although unrecorded immune exposures were likely present. The donor tested CMV seronegative and was one of the 352 seronegative cohort members. A peripheral blood sample was provided by each donor, and peripheral blood mononuclear cells were used for TCR beta sequencing. The Qiagen DNeasy Blood Extraction Kit was used to extract genomic DNA from the blood cell samples. Libraries were made using the immunoSEQ multiplex PCR assay. A mixture of 60 forward primers for TCR Vbeta segments and 13 reverse primers for TCR Jbeta segments was used in the multiplex PCR. A multiplex PCR assay on genomic DNA amplified the CDR3 region of rearranged TCR beta genes. On the Illumina HiSeq System, the amplified TCR beta libraries were sequenced as 87-base-pair reads. The study's own analysis went as follows. A later analysis tallied 75 million to 95 million unique TCR beta chains across the 666 repertoires, and approximately 11 million of those chains were shared by two or more donors. A nearest-neighbor algorithm error-corrected the raw reads and collapsed the reads into unique sequences, merging closely related sequences to remove PCR and sequencing errors. V, D and J gene segments were assigned by aligning CDR3 sequences to IMGT reference sequences. For a sequence to be retained, a match of at least six nucleotides to both a V gene segment and a J gene segment was required. Rearrangements were called productive when the CDR3 lacked stop codons and stayed in frame with V and J; all others were non-productive. Following IMGT convention, CDR3 was defined as the stretch from the second conserved V-encoded cysteine up to the conserved J-encoded phenylalanine. Sequences without an unambiguous match to a single V gene segment were excluded from the earlier analysis of 587 of the donors. In an earlier analysis of several hundred of the donors, a V segment was called functional when productive rearrangements were above 56.7%, and segregating when the standard deviation between donors exceeded 5%. A statistical classification framework was built for diagnosing cytomegalovirus status from the catalog of TCR beta chain sequences. A later analysis assigned V and J genes by comparing TCR nucleotide sequences with IMGT/GENE-DB human TR gene sequences. A later analysis assigned CDR3 sequences and most-parsimonious VDJ recombination scenarios with the TCRdist pipeline. In a later analysis, each TCR beta chain was defined by its CDR3 amino acid sequence together with its V-gene family, and reads lacking a unique V-gene family were excluded. To address suspected cross-contamination and a sequencing artifact, a later analysis removed several hundred highly shared, low-generation-probability nucleotide sequences. A later analysis calculated a clonal expansion index for each public chain from normalized within-repertoire ranks of inferred template counts. In a later analysis, generation probabilities were computed using a VDJ recombination model fitted to out-of-frame rearrangements, and the results were checked against IGoR. In a later analysis, hypergeometric tests were used to score TCR-TCR, TCR-HLA and TCR-CMV co-occurrence, with a repertoire-size bias correction applied to TCR pairs. False discovery rates were estimated in a later analysis by permuting HLA or CMV assignments 20 times. In a later analysis, co-occurring TCRs were grouped using DBSCAN, and TCRdist sequence similarity was added for clustering within HLA-allele-positive subsets. Co-occurrence clustering excluded repertoires with fewer than 30,000 or more than 120,000 public chains, plus five with anomalous nucleotide sharing. The immuneACCESS repertoire file appears here via TCRdb, limited to in-frame rearrangements. These files lack a portion of the clones; in checked studies, under half of the deficit traces to unresolved V genes, and the cause of the others is not known. That table is the source of V, J and clone size, and D and trimming were worked out from the DNA. Within this sample are 150,000 to 200,000 clones, with around 77% of them counted one time only. The top ten clones comprise over 2.5% of the sample.

Material: PBMCs. The receptor comes from a female donor in good health and CMV-seronegative. The rearrangement combines TRBV28 with TRBJ1-4; a tentative D call is TRBD1 (5 bases match). In nucleotides, the sequence is TGTGCCAGCAGTTCCCGTGGGCAGGGCAATGAAAAACTGTTTTTT. Protein translation: CASSSRGQGNEKLFF.